This TCR beta chain was found in a study of post-analysis software for immune sequencing data. Turning to the study itself: The cohort encompassed relapsing-remitting, secondary progressive and progressive-relapsing multiple sclerosis disease courses. Broader study findings: Patients carried 4 or 5 TRBV segments more frequently than controls did, and TRBV5-6, TRBV5-1 and TRBV20-1 were among them.

Unique molecular identifiers were present in the TCR beta cDNA libraries. TCRdb re-analysed the PCR reads in MiXCR, keeping a single row per CDR3 protein. The top ten hold approximately 7.1% of the sample, which has 350,000 to 500,000 distinct CDR3 sequences, less than 40% seen once. CDR3 length equals 15 residues. Germline CDR1 and CDR2: SNHLY and FYNNEI. V was pared by 5 bases and J by 2 bases, with 13 bases between. Concerning this clonotype: Its antigen is unidentified.

The material sequenced was blood. This sequence originates from a girl aged 2 to 9 with multiple sclerosis. The chain joins TRBV2 to TRBJ1-3; TRBD1 might be the D (5 bases). The CDR3 DNA is TGTGCCAGCAGTCGGCCCCAGGGTCCTGGAAACACCATATATTTT. It yields the protein CASSRPQGPGNTIYF. Drawing the rest from reference TRBV2 and TRBJ1-3, the complete variable domain is EPEVTQTPSHQVTQMGQEVILRCVPISNHLYFYWYRQILGQKVEFLVSFYNNEISEKSEIFDDQFSVERPDGSNFTLKIRSTKLEDSAMYFCASSRPQGPGNTIYFGEGSWLTVV.